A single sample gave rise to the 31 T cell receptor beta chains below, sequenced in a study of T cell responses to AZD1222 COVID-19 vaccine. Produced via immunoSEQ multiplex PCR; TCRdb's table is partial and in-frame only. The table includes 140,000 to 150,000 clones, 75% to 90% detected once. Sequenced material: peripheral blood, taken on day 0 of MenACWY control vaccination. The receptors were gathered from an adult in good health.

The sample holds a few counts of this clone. CDR3 amino acids: CASSSVSGTDTQYF. The DNA for the CDR3 is TGCGCCAGCAGCTCGGTATCGGGCACAGATACGCAGTATTTT. The chain has TRBV5-1 and TRBJ2-3; D not resolved. V was pared by 3 bases and J by 1 base, with 9 bases between. Per germline, CDR1 SGHRS and CDR2 YFSETQ. The CDR3 is made up of 14 amino acids.

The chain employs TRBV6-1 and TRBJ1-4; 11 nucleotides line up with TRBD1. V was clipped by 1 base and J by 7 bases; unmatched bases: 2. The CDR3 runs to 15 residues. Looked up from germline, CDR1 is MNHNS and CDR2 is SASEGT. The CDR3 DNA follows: TGTGCCAGCAGTGAAGGGACAGGGGGCGCTGAAAAACTGTTTTTT. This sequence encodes CASSEGTGGAEKLFF.

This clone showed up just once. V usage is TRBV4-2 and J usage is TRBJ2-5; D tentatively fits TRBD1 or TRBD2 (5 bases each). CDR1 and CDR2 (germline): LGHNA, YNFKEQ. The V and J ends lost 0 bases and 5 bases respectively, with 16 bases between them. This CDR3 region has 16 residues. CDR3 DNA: TGTGCCAGCAGCCAAGATTACCAGGGAGTGGAGGAGACCCAGTACTTC. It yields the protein CASSQDYQGVEETQYF.

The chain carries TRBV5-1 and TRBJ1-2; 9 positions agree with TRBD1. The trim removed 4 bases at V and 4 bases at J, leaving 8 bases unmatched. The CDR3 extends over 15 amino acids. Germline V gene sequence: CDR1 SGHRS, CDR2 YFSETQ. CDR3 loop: CASSVGQGYSYGYTF. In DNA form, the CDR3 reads TGCGCCAGCAGCGTGGGACAGGGATATAGCTATGGCTACACCTTC.

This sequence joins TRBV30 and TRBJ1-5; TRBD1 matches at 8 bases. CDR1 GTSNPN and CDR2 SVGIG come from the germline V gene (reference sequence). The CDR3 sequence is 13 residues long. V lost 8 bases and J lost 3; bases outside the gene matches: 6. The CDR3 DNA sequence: TGTGCCAGCTCGACAGGGGACAATCAGCCCCAGCATTTT. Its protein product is CASSTGDNQPQHF.

CDR3 DNA: TGTGCCACCAGCAGAGGCCCTCAGGGGCAGGGGAATCAGCCCCAGCATTTT. It specifies CATSRGPQGQGNQPQHF. V is TRBV15 and J is TRBJ1-5; TRBD1 might be the D (6 bases). Germline V gives CDR1 LNHNV, CDR2 YYDKDF (reference sequence). The CDR3 runs to 17 residues. The ends were cut back, 1 base at V and 4 bases at J, with 17 bases in the middle.

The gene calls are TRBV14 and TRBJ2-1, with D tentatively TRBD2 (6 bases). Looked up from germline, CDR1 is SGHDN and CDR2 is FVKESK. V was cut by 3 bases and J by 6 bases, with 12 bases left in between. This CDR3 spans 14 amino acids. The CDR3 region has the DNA TGTGCCAGCAGCCATTTGACTAGGAGCAATGAGCAGTTCTTC. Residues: CASSHLTRSNEQFF.

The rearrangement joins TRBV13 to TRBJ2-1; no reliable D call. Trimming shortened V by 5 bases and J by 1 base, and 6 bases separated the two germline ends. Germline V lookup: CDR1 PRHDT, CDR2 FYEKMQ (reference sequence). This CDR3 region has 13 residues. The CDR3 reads CASSPGSYNEQFF. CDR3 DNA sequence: TGTGCCAGCAGCCCCGGATCCTACAATGAGCAGTTCTTC.

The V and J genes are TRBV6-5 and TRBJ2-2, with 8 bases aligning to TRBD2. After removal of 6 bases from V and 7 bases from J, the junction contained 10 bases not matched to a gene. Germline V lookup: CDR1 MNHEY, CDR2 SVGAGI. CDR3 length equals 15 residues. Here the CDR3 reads CASRRGGQFGGELFF. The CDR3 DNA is TGTGCCAGCAGACGGGGGGGCCAATTTGGCGGGGAGCTGTTTTTT.

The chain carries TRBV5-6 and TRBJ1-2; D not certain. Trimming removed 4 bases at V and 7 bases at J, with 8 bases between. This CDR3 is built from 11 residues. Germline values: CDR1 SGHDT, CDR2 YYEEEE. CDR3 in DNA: TGTGCCAGCAGCAACCTCAGTGGCTACACCTTC. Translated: CASSNLSGYTF.

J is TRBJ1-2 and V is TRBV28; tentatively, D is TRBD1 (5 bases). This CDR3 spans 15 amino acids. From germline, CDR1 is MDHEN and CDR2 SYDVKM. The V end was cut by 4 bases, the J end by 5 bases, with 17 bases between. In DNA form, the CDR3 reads TGTGCCAGCAGTTCACGGGACTTGGGTCGGTATGGCTACACCTTC. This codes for CASSSRDLGRYGYTF.

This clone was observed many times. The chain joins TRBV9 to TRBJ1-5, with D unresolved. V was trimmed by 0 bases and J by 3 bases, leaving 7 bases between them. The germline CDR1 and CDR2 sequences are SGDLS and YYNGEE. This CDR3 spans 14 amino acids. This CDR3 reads CASSVGGPNQPQHF. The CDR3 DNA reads TGTGCCAGCAGCGTAGGAGGTCCCAATCAGCCCCAGCATTTT.

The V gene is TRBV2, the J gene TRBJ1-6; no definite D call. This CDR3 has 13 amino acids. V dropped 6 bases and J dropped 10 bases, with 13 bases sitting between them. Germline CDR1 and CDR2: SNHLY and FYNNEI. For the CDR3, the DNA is TGTGCCAGCAGGGTCGGAGGAAGCTCACCCCTCCACTTT. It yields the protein CASRVGGSSPLHF.

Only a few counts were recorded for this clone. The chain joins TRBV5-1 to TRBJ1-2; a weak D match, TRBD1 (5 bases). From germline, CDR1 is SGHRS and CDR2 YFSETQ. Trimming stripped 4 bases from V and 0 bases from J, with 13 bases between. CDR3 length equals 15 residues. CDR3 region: CASSVSGAPNYGYTF. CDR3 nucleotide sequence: TGCGCCAGCAGCGTTTCCGGGGCTCCTAACTATGGCTACACCTTC.

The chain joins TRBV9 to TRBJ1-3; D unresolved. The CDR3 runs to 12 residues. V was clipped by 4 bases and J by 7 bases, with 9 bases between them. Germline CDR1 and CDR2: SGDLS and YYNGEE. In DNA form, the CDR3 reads TGTGCCAGCAGCTCATCCCTGAACACCATATATTTT. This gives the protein CASSSSLNTIYF.

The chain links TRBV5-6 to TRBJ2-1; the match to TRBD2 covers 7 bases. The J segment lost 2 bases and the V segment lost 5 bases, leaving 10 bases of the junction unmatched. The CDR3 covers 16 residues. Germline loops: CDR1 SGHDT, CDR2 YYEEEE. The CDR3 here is CASRTALLAAYNEQFF. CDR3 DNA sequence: TGTGCCAGCAGGACTGCCCTCCTAGCGGCCTACAATGAGCAGTTCTTC. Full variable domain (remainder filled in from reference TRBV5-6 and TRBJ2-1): DAGVTQSPTHLIKTRGQQVTLRCSPKSGHDTVSWYQQALGQGPQFIFQYYEEEERQRGNFPDRFSGHQFPNYSSELNVNALLLGDSALYLCASRTALLAAYNEQFFGPGTRLTVL.

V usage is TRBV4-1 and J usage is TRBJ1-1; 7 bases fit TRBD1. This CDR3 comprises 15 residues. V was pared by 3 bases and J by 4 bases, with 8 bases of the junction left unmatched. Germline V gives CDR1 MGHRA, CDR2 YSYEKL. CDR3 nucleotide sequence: TGCGCCAGCAGCCATAACGACAGGGTAAGCACTGAAGCTTTCTTT. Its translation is CASSHNDRVSTEAFF.

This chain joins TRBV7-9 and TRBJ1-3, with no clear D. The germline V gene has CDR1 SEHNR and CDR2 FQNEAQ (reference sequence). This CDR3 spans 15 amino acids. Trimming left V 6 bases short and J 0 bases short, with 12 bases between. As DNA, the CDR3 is TGTGCCAGCAGTCCCTCGGCAGACTCTGGAAACACCATATATTTT. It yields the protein CASSPSADSGNTIYF.

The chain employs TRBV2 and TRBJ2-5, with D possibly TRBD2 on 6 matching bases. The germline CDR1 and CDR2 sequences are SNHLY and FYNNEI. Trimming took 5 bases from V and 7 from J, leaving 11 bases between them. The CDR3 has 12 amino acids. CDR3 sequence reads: CASSKTEGTQYF. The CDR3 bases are TGTGCCAGCAGTAAGACGGAGGGGACCCAGTACTTC.

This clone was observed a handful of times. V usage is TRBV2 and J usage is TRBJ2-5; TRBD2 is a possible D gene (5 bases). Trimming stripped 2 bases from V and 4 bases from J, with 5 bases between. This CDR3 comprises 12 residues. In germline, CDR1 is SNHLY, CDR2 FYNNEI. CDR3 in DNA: TGTGCCAGCAGTGAAACTAGAGAGACCCAGTACTTC. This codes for CASSETRETQYF.

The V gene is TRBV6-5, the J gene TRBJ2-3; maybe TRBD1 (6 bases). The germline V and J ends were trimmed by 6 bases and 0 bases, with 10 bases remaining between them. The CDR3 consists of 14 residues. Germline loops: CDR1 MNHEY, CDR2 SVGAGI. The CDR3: CASRDRTSTDTQYF. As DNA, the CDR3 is TGTGCCAGCAGGGACAGAACCAGCACAGATACGCAGTATTTT.

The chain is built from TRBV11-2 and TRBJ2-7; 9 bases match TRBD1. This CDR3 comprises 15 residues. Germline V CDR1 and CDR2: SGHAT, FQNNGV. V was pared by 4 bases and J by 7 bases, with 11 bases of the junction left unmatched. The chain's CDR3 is CASSYSGTGRREQYV. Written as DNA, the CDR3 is TGTGCCAGCAGCTATTCCGGGACAGGGCGTAGGGAGCAGTACGTC.

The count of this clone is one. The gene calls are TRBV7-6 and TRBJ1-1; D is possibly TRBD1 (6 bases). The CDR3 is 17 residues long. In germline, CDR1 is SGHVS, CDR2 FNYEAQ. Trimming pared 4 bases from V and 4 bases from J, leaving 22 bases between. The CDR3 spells CASSSTLRQGLSTEAFF. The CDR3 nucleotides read TGTGCCAGCAGCTCCACCCTCCGGCAGGGGCTGAGCACTGAAGCTTTCTTT.

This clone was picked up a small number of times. Written as DNA, the CDR3 is TGTGCCAGTAGGGGACAGGGGGTCGGATCCCTCCACTTT. This gives the protein CASRGQGVGSLHF. The rearrangement uses TRBV19 and TRBJ1-6; 11 nucleotides agree with TRBD1. Germline trimming cut 6 bases from V and 14 bases from J; bases unmatched to any gene: 6. Germline assignment: CDR1 LNHDA and CDR2 SQIVND (reference sequence). The CDR3 runs 13 residues.

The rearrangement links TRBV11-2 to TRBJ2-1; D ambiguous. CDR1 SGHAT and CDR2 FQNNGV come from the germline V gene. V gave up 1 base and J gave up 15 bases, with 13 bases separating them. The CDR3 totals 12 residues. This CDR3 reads CASSLGGSGGFF. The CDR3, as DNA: TGTGCCAGCAGCTTAGGTGGGTCCGGCGGGTTCTTC.

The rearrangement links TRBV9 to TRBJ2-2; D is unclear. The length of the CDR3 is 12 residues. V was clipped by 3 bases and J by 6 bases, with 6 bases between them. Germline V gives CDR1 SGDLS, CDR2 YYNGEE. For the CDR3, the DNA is TGTGCCAGCAGCGCGGGTCCCGGGGAGCTGTTTTTT. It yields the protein CASSAGPGELFF.

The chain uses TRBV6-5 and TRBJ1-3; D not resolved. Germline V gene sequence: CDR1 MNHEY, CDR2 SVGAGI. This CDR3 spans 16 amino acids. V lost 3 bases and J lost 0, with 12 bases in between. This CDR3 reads CASSYSPIVSGNTIYF. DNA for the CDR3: TGTGCCAGCAGTTATTCCCCCATCGTCTCTGGAAACACCATATATTTT.

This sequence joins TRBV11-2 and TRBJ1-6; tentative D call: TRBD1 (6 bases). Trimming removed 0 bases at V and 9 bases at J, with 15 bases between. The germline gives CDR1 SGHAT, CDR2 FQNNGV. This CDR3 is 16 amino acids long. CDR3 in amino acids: CASSLEGRGWGSPLHF. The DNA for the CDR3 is TGTGCCAGCAGCTTAGAAGGCAGGGGTTGGGGTTCACCCCTCCACTTT.

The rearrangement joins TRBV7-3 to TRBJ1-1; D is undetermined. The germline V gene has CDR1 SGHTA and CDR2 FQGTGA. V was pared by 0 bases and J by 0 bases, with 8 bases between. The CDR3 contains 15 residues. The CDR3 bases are TGTGCCAGCAGCTTAACTCCAGGTTTGAACACTGAAGCTTTCTTT. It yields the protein CASSLTPGLNTEAFF.

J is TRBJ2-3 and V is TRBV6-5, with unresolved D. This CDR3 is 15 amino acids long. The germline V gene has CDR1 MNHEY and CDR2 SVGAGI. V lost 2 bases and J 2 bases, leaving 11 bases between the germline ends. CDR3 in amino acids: CASSYASGFTDTQYF. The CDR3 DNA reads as TGTGCCAGCAGTTACGCTAGTGGCTTCACAGATACGCAGTATTTT.

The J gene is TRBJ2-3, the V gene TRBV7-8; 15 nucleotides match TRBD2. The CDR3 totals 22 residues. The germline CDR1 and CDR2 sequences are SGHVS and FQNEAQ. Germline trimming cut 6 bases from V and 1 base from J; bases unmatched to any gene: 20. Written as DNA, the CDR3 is TGTGCCAGCAGTACCTTGAGCTCTTGGACTAGCGGGGGGGCCGGAGGCACAGATACGCAGTATTTT. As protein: CASSTLSSWTSGGAGGTDTQYF.